The rows below give T cell receptor beta chains drawn from one sample of a study of metastatic and nonmetastatic thyroid tumors. TCRdb re-analyzed the PCR reads using MiXCR. The data show tens of thousands of clones, about 40% seen once. The source material was blood. The receptor source for this set is a male donor with papillary thyroid cancer or a benign thyroid nodule (not recorded which). Some clones in this sample may be carry-over from other donors' samples. Both conserved end residues are part of each CDR3. Fields, in order: CDR3 protein, CDR3 DNA, D gene, clone size, J gene, V gene. A D gene is named only where the DNA matches it firmly. Clone size is stated in some rows and not others, as once, few, many or a class when expanded.

cdr3_aa: CASSIASGGTGVYNEQFF
cdr3_nt: TGTGCCAGTAGTATAGCCAGCGGGGGGACCGGAGTCTACAATGAGCAGTTCTTC
d_call: TRBD2
clone_size: .
j_call: TRBJ2-1
v_call: TRBV19

cdr3_aa: CASSLDGSPGGTIYF
cdr3_nt: TGTGCCAGCAGCTTAGATGGATCACCTGGCGGCACCATATATTTT
d_call: .
clone_size: .
j_call: TRBJ1-3
v_call: TRBV11-2

cdr3_aa: CASSYSPPGSSGNTIYF
cdr3_nt: TGTGCCAGCAGTTACTCGCCTCCGGGATCTTCTGGAAACACCATATATTTT
d_call: .
clone_size: medium-sized
j_call: TRBJ1-3
v_call: TRBV6-2/TRBV6-3

cdr3_aa: CATQDGQETQYF
cdr3_nt: TGTGCCACCCAGGACGGGCAAGAGACCCAGTACTTC
d_call: .
clone_size: medium-sized
j_call: TRBJ2-5
v_call: TRBV6-2/TRBV6-3

cdr3_aa: CASSLLGSEQFF
cdr3_nt: TGTGCCAGCAGCTTACTCGGTTCTGAGCAGTTCTTC
d_call: .
clone_size: .
j_call: TRBJ2-1
v_call: TRBV11-3

cdr3_aa: CASSPQGAIGTDTQYF
cdr3_nt: TGTGCCAGCAGTCCTCAGGGGGCGATCGGCACAGATACGCAGTATTTT
d_call: TRBD1
clone_size: medium-sized
j_call: TRBJ2-3
v_call: TRBV12-3/TRBV12-4

cdr3_aa: CASSRDGYEQYF
cdr3_nt: TGTGCCAGCAGCAGGGACGGCTACGAGCAGTACTTC
d_call: .
clone_size: few
j_call: TRBJ2-7
v_call: TRBV9

cdr3_aa: CASRLARVEGYEQYF
cdr3_nt: TGCGCCAGCAGACTTGCCAGGGTTGAAGGCTACGAGCAGTACTTC
d_call: .
clone_size: medium-sized
j_call: TRBJ2-7
v_call: TRBV5-1

cdr3_aa: CASSLQGLGYNEQFF
cdr3_nt: TGTGCCAGCTCACTACAGGGGTTGGGCTACAATGAGCAGTTCTTC
d_call: TRBD1
clone_size: many
j_call: TRBJ2-1
v_call: TRBV18

cdr3_aa: CASSYSGRGPSGANVLTF
cdr3_nt: TGTGCCAGCAGTTACTCAGGCAGGGGGCCCTCTGGGGCCAACGTCCTGACTTTC
d_call: TRBD1
clone_size: few
j_call: TRBJ2-6
v_call: TRBV6-5

cdr3_aa: CASRLGLADNEQFF
cdr3_nt: TGTGCCAGCAGACTCGGACTAGCGGACAATGAGCAGTTCTTC
d_call: TRBD2
clone_size: .
j_call: TRBJ2-1
v_call: TRBV2

cdr3_aa: CASSTRESSYEQYF
cdr3_nt: TGTGCCAGCAGCACCAGGGAAAGCTCCTACGAGCAGTACTTC
d_call: .
clone_size: once
j_call: TRBJ2-7
v_call: TRBV7-9

cdr3_aa: CASSKGARGISNYGYTF
cdr3_nt: TGTGCCAGCAGCAAAGGGGCCAGGGGGATTTCTAACTATGGCTACACCTTC
d_call: TRBD1
clone_size: few
j_call: TRBJ1-2
v_call: TRBV7-8

cdr3_aa: CASKGKGGYTF
cdr3_nt: TGTGCCAGCAAGGGCAAAGGAGGCTACACCTTC
d_call: .
clone_size: many
j_call: TRBJ1-2
v_call: TRBV6-1

cdr3_aa: CASRHRAGPYEQYF
cdr3_nt: TGTGCCAGCAGACACAGGGCCGGGCCCTACGAGCAGTACTTC
d_call: .
clone_size: .
j_call: TRBJ2-7
v_call: TRBV6-1

cdr3_aa: CASRSTSGIFGELFF
cdr3_nt: TGTGCCAGCAGATCGACTAGCGGGATCTTCGGGGAGCTGTTTTTT
d_call: TRBD2
clone_size: medium-sized
j_call: TRBJ2-2
v_call: TRBV6-1

cdr3_aa: CASSPHQQDTQYF
cdr3_nt: TGTGCCAGCAGCCCGCATCAGCAGGATACGCAGTATTTT
d_call: .
clone_size: .
j_call: TRBJ2-3
v_call: TRBV3-1

cdr3_aa: CASSQSDRAYTF
cdr3_nt: TGTGCCAGCAGCCAATCCGACAGGGCGTACACCTTC
d_call: TRBD1
clone_size: .
j_call: TRBJ1-2
v_call: TRBV3-1

cdr3_aa: CASSHWSRDYNEQFF
cdr3_nt: TGTGCCAGCAGCCACTGGTCTAGAGACTACAATGAGCAGTTCTTC
d_call: .
clone_size: many
j_call: TRBJ2-1
v_call: TRBV14

cdr3_aa: CSARWTSGTGELFF
cdr3_nt: TGCAGTGCCCGATGGACTAGCGGGACCGGGGAGCTGTTTTTT
d_call: TRBD2
clone_size: .
j_call: TRBJ2-2
v_call: TRBV20-1

cdr3_aa: CAWSPGGLGSGANVLTF
cdr3_nt: TGTGCCTGGAGTCCAGGGGGCTTAGGGTCTGGGGCCAACGTCCTGACTTTC
d_call: TRBD1
clone_size: .
j_call: TRBJ2-6
v_call: TRBV30

cdr3_aa: CASSPGNPYEQYF
cdr3_nt: TGTGCCAGCTCACCAGGAAATCCCTACGAGCAGTACTTC
d_call: .
clone_size: .
j_call: TRBJ2-7
v_call: TRBV18

cdr3_aa: CSARDSGRAREQYF
cdr3_nt: TGCAGTGCTAGAGATAGCGGGAGGGCCAGGGAGCAGTACTTC
d_call: TRBD2
clone_size: .
j_call: TRBJ2-7
v_call: TRBV20-1

cdr3_aa: CASLSWAGDYGYTF
cdr3_nt: TGTGCCAGCTTAAGTTGGGCAGGGGACTATGGCTACACCTTC
d_call: .
clone_size: few
j_call: TRBJ1-2
v_call: TRBV6-1

cdr3_aa: CASSLGAGGSDTQYF
cdr3_nt: TGTGCCAGCAGCTTAGGGGCAGGGGGGTCAGATACGCAGTATTTT
d_call: .
clone_size: medium-sized
j_call: TRBJ2-3
v_call: TRBV11-2

cdr3_aa: CSARGANEQFF
cdr3_nt: TGCAGTGCTAGAGGGGCCAATGAGCAGTTCTTC
d_call: .
clone_size: .
j_call: TRBJ2-1
v_call: TRBV20-1

cdr3_aa: CASSSDGLNTEAFF
cdr3_nt: TGTGCCAGCAGCTCGGACGGTTTGAACACTGAAGCTTTCTTT
d_call: .
clone_size: medium-sized
j_call: TRBJ1-1
v_call: TRBV11-2

cdr3_aa: CASSAGQGYTEAFF
cdr3_nt: TGCGCCAGCAGCGCGGGACAGGGGTACACTGAAGCTTTCTTT
d_call: TRBD1
clone_size: .
j_call: TRBJ1-1
v_call: TRBV5-1

cdr3_aa: CATSRGKRRGGCEQYF
cdr3_nt: TGTGCCACCAGCAGAGGTAAAAGAAGAGGGGGGTGCGAGCAGTACTTC
d_call: .
clone_size: .
j_call: TRBJ2-7
v_call: TRBV15

cdr3_aa: CASSSTGGSFATNEKLFF
cdr3_nt: TGTGCCAGCAGCTCGACAGGGGGGTCCTTTGCAACTAATGAAAAACTGTTTTTT
d_call: TRBD1
clone_size: .
j_call: TRBJ1-4
v_call: TRBV11-2

cdr3_aa: CAWSEQGGPQHF
cdr3_nt: TGTGCCTGGAGTGAGCAGGGCGGGCCCCAGCATTTT
d_call: .
clone_size: .
j_call: TRBJ1-5
v_call: TRBV30

cdr3_aa: CSAGTGNSEQFF
cdr3_nt: TGCAGTGCGGGGACAGGGAATAGTGAGCAGTTCTTC
d_call: TRBD1
clone_size: medium-sized
j_call: TRBJ2-1
v_call: TRBV20-1

cdr3_aa: CASRSVSGANVLTF
cdr3_nt: TGTGCCAGCAGGTCGGTGTCTGGGGCCAACGTCCTGACTTTC
d_call: .
clone_size: .
j_call: TRBJ2-6
v_call: TRBV5-6

cdr3_aa: CASSSGQGAGSQPQHF
cdr3_nt: TGTGCCAGCTCATCCGGACAGGGGGCGGGTTCTCAGCCCCAGCATTTT
d_call: TRBD1
clone_size: .
j_call: TRBJ1-5
v_call: TRBV18

cdr3_aa: CATSDPGRGNTGELFF
cdr3_nt: TGTGCCACCAGTGATCCCGGACGGGGCAACACCGGGGAGCTGTTTTTT
d_call: .
clone_size: .
j_call: TRBJ2-2
v_call: TRBV24-1

cdr3_aa: CASSIAGSGDYEQYF
cdr3_nt: TGTGCCAGTAGTATAGCGGGAAGCGGAGACTACGAGCAGTACTTC
d_call: .
clone_size: .
j_call: TRBJ2-7
v_call: TRBV19

cdr3_aa: CASSRDQSYEQYF
cdr3_nt: TGTGCCAGTAGCCGGGACCAGTCCTACGAGCAGTACTTC
d_call: .
clone_size: .
j_call: TRBJ2-7
v_call: TRBV19

cdr3_aa: CASSFPLTSGSTDTQYF
cdr3_nt: TGTGCCAGCAGTTTCCCCCTGACTAGCGGAAGCACAGATACGCAGTATTTT
d_call: TRBD2
clone_size: .
j_call: TRBJ2-3
v_call: TRBV28

cdr3_aa: CSARDLATNPTNYGYTF
cdr3_nt: TGCAGTGCTAGAGATTTAGCGACTAACCCTACTAACTATGGCTACACCTTC
d_call: .
clone_size: .
j_call: TRBJ1-2
v_call: TRBV20-1

cdr3_aa: CASSPRWGELFF
cdr3_nt: TGTGCCAGCTCACCACGGTGGGGTGAACTGTTTTTT
d_call: .
clone_size: .
j_call: TRBJ1-4
v_call: TRBV18